This is a list of T cell receptor beta chains from one sample in a study of control samples from healthy donors and cancer patients. Libraries were prepared by immunoSEQ multiplex PCR; TCRdb keeps only in-frame clonotypes and omits some of them. The sample holds approximately 50,000 clones, roughly 86% seen once. Sequencing was done on a sample of PBMCs. All receptors derive from a woman in her sixties or seventies with lung cancer. The CDR3 runs from the conserved cysteine through the conserved F or W. A D gene is named only where the DNA matches it firmly. A clone size is listed for some rows: how often the clone was seen (once, few, many), or a class if it is expanded.

v_gene	abundance	d_gene	j_gene	CDR3aa	CDR3nt
TRBV2	once	TRBD2	TRBJ2-7	CAGGLLAGVYEQYF	TGTGCCGGGGGACTGCTAGCGGGAGTTTACGAGCAGTACTTC
TRBV11-2	NA	NA	TRBJ2-1	CASSADPGWDNEQFF	TGTGCCAGCAGCGCCGACCCGGGCTGGGACAATGAGCAGTTCTTC
TRBV6-5	NA	NA	TRBJ2-5	CASRMNRRETQYF	TGTGCCAGCAGAATGAATAGGCGGGAGACCCAGTACTTC
TRBV11-2	NA	NA	TRBJ2-1	CASSLGGGPHNEQFF	TGTGCCAGCAGCCTAGGGGGGGGGCCACACAATGAGCAGTTCTTC
TRBV2	once	NA	TRBJ2-3	CASSEFVSAGPDTQYF	TGTGCCAGCAGTGAATTTGTCTCCGCGGGGCCAGATACGCAGTATTTT
TRBV20-1	NA	TRBD1	TRBJ2-1	CSASRQGEFF	TGCAGTGCTAGCCGACAGGGGGAGTTCTTC
TRBV2	NA	TRBD2	TRBJ2-3	CASSASRGGRDTQYF	TGTGCCAGCAGTGCCTCGCGGGGCGGGAGAGATACGCAGTATTTT
TRBV5-6	once	NA	TRBJ1-2	CASSRSTGLGYGYTF	TGTGCCAGCAGCCGGAGTACAGGCCTGGGCTATGGCTACACCTTC
TRBV20-1	NA	NA	TRBJ1-6	CSASDGGRSSYNSPLHF	TGCAGTGCTAGTGATGGGGGACGGAGCTCCTATAATTCACCCCTCCACTTT
TRBV10-1	once	TRBD2	TRBJ2-3	CASSESGRELVTQYF	TGCGCCAGCAGTGAGTCCGGGCGGGAGTTGGTTACGCAGTATTTT
TRBV6-6	NA	NA	TRBJ1-3	CASSPGEGNTIYF	TGTGCCAGCAGTCCCGGAGAAGGAAACACCATATATTTT
TRBV5-4	few	TRBD1	TRBJ1-2	CASSLVDRGFYGYTF	TGTGCCAGCAGCTTGGTGGACAGGGGTTTCTATGGCTACACCTTC
TRBV19	NA	NA	TRBJ2-2	CASSMWSDNTGELFF	TGTGCCAGTAGTATGTGGTCAGACAACACCGGGGAGCTGTTTTTT
TRBV27	NA	NA	TRBJ2-1	CASSHGYNEQFF	TGTGCCAGCAGCCACGGGTACAATGAGCAGTTCTTC
TRBV3-1/TRBV3-2	NA	TRBD1	TRBJ1-1	CASSLPGQSTEAFF	TGTGCCAGCAGCCTTCCGGGACAGAGCACTGAAGCTTTCTTT
TRBV11-2	few	TRBD1	TRBJ1-1	CASSPQGQANTEAFF	TGTGCCAGCAGCCCCCAGGGACAGGCGAACACTGAAGCTTTCTTT